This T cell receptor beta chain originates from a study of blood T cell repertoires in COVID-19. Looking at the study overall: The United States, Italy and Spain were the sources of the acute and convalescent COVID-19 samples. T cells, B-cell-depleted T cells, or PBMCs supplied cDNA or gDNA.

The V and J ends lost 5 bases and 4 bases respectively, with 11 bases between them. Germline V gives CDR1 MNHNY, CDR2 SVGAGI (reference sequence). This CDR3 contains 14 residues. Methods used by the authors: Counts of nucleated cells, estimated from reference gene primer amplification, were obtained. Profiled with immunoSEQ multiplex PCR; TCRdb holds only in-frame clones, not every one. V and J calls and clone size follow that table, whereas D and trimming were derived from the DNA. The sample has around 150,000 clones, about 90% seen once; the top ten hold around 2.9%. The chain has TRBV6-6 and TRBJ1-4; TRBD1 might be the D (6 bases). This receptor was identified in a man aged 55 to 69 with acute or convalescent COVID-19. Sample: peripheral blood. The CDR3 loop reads CASSPRGNNEKLFF. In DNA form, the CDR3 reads TGTGCCAGCAGTCCGAGGGGGAATAATGAAAAACTGTTTTTT.